A single sample is the source of the 9 T cell receptor beta chains below, sequenced in a study of T cell responses to AZD1222 COVID-19 vaccine. Assay: immunoSEQ multiplex PCR; the TCRdb copy retains only in-frame clones and omits some. The sample includes tens of thousands of clones, roughly nine tenths of them seen just once. Sequencing used peripheral blood, obtained on day 0 of AZD1222 vaccination. The receptors here all came from an adult in good health.

This chain connects TRBV19 to TRBJ2-5; D might be TRBD1 (6 bases). The germline V gene has CDR1 LNHDA and CDR2 SQIVND (reference sequence). This CDR3 has 15 amino acids. V was trimmed by 4 bases and J by 5 bases, leaving 17 bases between them. The CDR3 sequence: CASSSGQNYRETQYF. CDR3 in DNA: TGTGCCAGTAGTAGTGGACAGAACTACAGGGAGACCCAGTACTTC.

The gene calls are TRBV4-3 and TRBJ2-1; D tentatively fits TRBD1 or TRBD2 (5 bases each). The CDR3 has 12 amino acids. Trimming stripped 1 base from V and 7 bases from J, with 5 bases between. The germline V gene has CDR1 LGHNA and CDR2 YSLEER. DNA of the CDR3: TGCGCCAGCAGCCAAGGGGGGAATGAGCAGTTCTTC. Amino acid sequence: CASSQGGNEQFF.

The chain couples TRBV13 to TRBJ2-1, with 10 bases matching TRBD1. The CDR3 sequence is 15 residues long. V dropped 5 bases and J dropped 9; count of bases not matched to a gene: 10. Germline loops: CDR1 PRHDT, CDR2 FYEKMQ (reference sequence). In DNA form, the CDR3 reads TGTGCCAGCAGCCCGGGGACAGGGGTTAACAGTGAGCAGTTCTTC. It specifies CASSPGTGVNSEQFF.

This chain uses TRBV3-1 (or the pseudogene TRBV3-2) with TRBJ2-7; 8 bases match TRBD1. There are 13 residues in the CDR3. J gave up 5 bases and V 4 bases, and 4 bases lay outside the gene matches. CDR1 is LGHDT, CDR2 YNNKEL, per germline (reference sequence). CDR3 coding DNA: TGTGCCAGCAGCCGGATGGACAGGGACGAGCAGTACTTC. Protein sequence: CASSRMDRDEQYF.

The chain is built from TRBV5-6 and TRBJ2-5, with 8 positions matching TRBD2. This CDR3 region has 15 residues. CDR1 is SGHDT and CDR2 is YYEEEE in the germline V gene. V lost 5 bases, J lost 4 bases, and 10 bases stayed unmatched. CDR3 in DNA: TGTGCCAGCAGTCCCGGGACTAGGCCAGGAGAGACCCAGTACTTC. This codes for CASSPGTRPGETQYF.

The V call is TRBV11-3, the J call TRBJ2-3; 7 bases fit TRBD2. Germline trimming cut 1 base from V and 4 bases from J; bases unmatched to any gene: 8. The germline gives CDR1 SGHNT, CDR2 YENEEA. CDR3 length: 16 amino acids. The CDR3 DNA is TGTGCCAGCAGCTTAGGGGCGGGAGTTGATTCAGATACGCAGTATTTT. It codes for CASSLGAGVDSDTQYF.

Comment on this clone: Other DNA sequences in the same sample also yield this CDR3. This chain uses TRBV7-2 with TRBJ1-3; weak D call: TRBD1 (5 bases). V lost 1 base, J lost 0 bases, and 7 bases lay in between. The CDR3 is made up of 15 amino acids. The germline gives CDR1 SGHTA, CDR2 FQGNSA. CDR3 region: CASSLDGGSGNTIYF. The CDR3 DNA follows: TGTGCCAGCAGCTTAGACGGGGGCTCTGGAAACACCATATATTTT.

This clone was recorded once. This chain uses TRBV5-1 with TRBJ1-4, with D uncertain. CDR3 size: 15 residues. Germline CDR1 is SGHRS and CDR2 is YFSETQ. Trimming cost V 4 bases and J 7 bases, with 17 bases left between them. DNA of the CDR3: TGCGCCAGCAGCCTCGTCTCTGGAGGCGGTGAAAAACTGTTTTTT. This gives the protein CASSLVSGGGEKLFF.

This chain joins TRBV30 and TRBJ2-1; 7 positions match TRBD2. The germline V gene encodes CDR1 GTSNPN and CDR2 SVGIG (reference sequence). V shed 4 bases, J shed 10 bases, and the junction held 10 bases outside the gene matches. The CDR3 contains 13 residues. The CDR3 loop is CAWTRGNYGEQFF. As DNA, the CDR3 is TGTGCCTGGACGCGGGGGAACTATGGGGAGCAGTTCTTC.